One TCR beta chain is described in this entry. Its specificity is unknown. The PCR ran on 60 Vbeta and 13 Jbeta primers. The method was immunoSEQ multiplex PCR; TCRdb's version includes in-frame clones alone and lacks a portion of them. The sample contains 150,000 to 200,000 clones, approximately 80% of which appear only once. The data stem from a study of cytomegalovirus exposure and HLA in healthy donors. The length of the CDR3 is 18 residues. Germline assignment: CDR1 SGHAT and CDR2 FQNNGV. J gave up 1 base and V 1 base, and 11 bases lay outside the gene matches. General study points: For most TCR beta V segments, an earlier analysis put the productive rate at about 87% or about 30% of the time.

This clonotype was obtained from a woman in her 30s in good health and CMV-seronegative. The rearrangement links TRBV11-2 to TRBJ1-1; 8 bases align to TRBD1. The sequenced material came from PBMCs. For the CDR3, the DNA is TGTGCCAGCAGCTTAGTACCTGGAAAGACAGGGGAGAACACTGAAGCTTTCTTT. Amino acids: CASSLVPGKTGENTEAFF. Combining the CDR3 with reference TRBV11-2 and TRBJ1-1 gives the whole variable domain EAGVAQSPRYKIIEKRQSVAFWCNPISGHATLYWYQQILGQGPKLLIQFQNNGVVDDSQLPKDRFSAERLKGVDSTLKIQPAKLEDSAVYLCASSLVPGKTGENTEAFFGQGTRLTVV.